This TCR beta chain was recorded in a study of blood T cell repertoires in COVID-19. Enrolled through a virtual design, the participants were between roughly 18 and 90 years of age and came from around 25 US areas. The recovered donors of Cohort 3 showed two negative PCRs, clearance, or symptom resolution. The V segment lost 4 bases and the J segment 5 bases; nucleotides outside the gene matches: 4. The CDR3 spans 15 residues. Per germline, CDR1 SGHDT and CDR2 YYEEEE. Clones were sequenced by immunoSEQ multiplex PCR, and TCRdb holds only the in-frame ones, with some missing. The repertoire consists of 430,000 or so clones, with roughly 90% occurring once and the leading ten covering 1.5% to 2%.

This sequence originates from a woman aged 40 to 50 who had recovered from COVID-19. This chain connects TRBV5-6 to TRBJ2-2, with 11 nucleotides matching TRBD2. The sequencing sample was made of PBMCs or T cells enriched from blood (not recorded which). CDR3 residues: CASSTLAGVTGELFF. The CDR3 bases are TGTGCCAGCAGCACACTAGCGGGAGTTACCGGGGAGCTGTTTTTT.